This T cell receptor (beta chain) emerged from a study of cytomegalovirus exposure and HLA in healthy donors. Study-level information: Assignment to the Caucasian-associated ancestry cluster applied to around 82% of the approximately 400 genotyped donors. Study-wide findings and caveats: Later, an analysis showed that TCR beta chains associated with HLA were more clonally expanded than others that were equally common. Association of a missense DCLRE1C variant with TCR beta V- and J-gene trimming was reported in a later analysis.

Germline CDR1 and CDR2: MNHNS and SASEGT. The germline V and J ends were trimmed by 1 base and 1 base, with 8 bases remaining between them. The length of the CDR3 is 14 residues. PCR involved 60 Vbeta and 13 Jbeta primers. The method was immunoSEQ multiplex PCR; TCRdb's version includes in-frame clones alone and lacks a portion of them. The table shows about 160,000 clones, with 71% occurring only once. Turning to this clone: What it binds is unknown.

The receptor was derived from a woman aged 30 to 39 in good health and CMV-seronegative. The V call is TRBV6-1, the J call TRBJ2-7; no clear D. Sequencing used PBMCs. The CDR3 nucleotides read TGTGCCAGCAGTGAAGGGCCCTCTTCCTACGAGCAGTACTTC. Protein sequence: CASSEGPSSYEQYF.